Below are 22 T cell receptor beta chains sequenced from a single sample in a study of memory CD4+ T cells and cytomegalovirus serostatus. Clones were read by immunoSEQ multiplex PCR, and TCRdb kept only the in-frame ones, dropping some. This table has under 80,000 clones, 75% to 90% appearing once. The sort gate was single viable CD3+CD4+CD8-CD45RO+ cells for memory CD4+ T cells. Sequences were obtained from memory CD4+ T cells from blood. The receptors originated from an adult in good health and CMV-seronegative.

A single count supports this clone. V usage is TRBV30 and J usage is TRBJ1-5; tentatively, D is TRBD1 (6 bases). Per the germline V gene, CDR1 is GTSNPN and CDR2 is SVGIG (reference sequence). V lost 2 bases, J lost 5 bases, and 10 bases lay in between. CDR3 length equals 13 residues. CDR3 sequence: CAWSIQGDQPQHF. The CDR3 nucleotides read TGTGCCTGGAGTATACAGGGCGATCAGCCCCAGCATTTT.

This clone has only a few counts. V is TRBV6-5 and J is TRBJ1-1; no reliable D call. There are 12 residues in the CDR3. From germline, CDR1 is MNHEY and CDR2 SVGAGI. V was trimmed by 6 bases and J by 2 bases, leaving 7 bases between them. CDR3: CASSRSNTEAFF. CDR3 bases: TGTGCCAGCAGCCGCAGTAACACTGAAGCTTTCTTT.

This chain connects TRBV2 to TRBJ2-1; 8 bases fit TRBD2. The V segment lost 7 bases and the J segment 2 bases; nucleotides outside the gene matches: 7. Germline CDR1 reads SNHLY; CDR2 reads FYNNEI. The CDR3 spans 15 residues. The CDR3 reads CASTGEAGAYNEQFF. In nucleotides, the CDR3 is TGTGCCAGCACGGGCGAAGCGGGGGCCTACAATGAGCAGTTCTTC.

The chain has TRBV15 and TRBJ1-1; unclear D gene. The V end was cut by 0 bases, the J end by 1 base, with 3 bases between. The CDR3 totals 13 residues. In germline, CDR1 is LNHNV, CDR2 YYDKDF (reference sequence). This CDR3 is CATSRDGNTEAFF. The CDR3 region has the DNA TGTGCCACCAGCAGAGACGGGAACACTGAAGCTTTCTTT.

V gene TRBV27 combines with J gene TRBJ2-3; D unresolved. The length of the CDR3 is 12 residues. Between the trimmed V and J ends, which lost 6 bases and 5 bases, there was a span of 9 bases. CDR1 is MNHEY and CDR2 is SMNVEV in the germline V gene (reference sequence). CDR3 DNA: TGTGCCAGCAGCCCTTACAGAGATACGCAGTATTTT. It yields the protein CASSPYRDTQYF.

This chain connects TRBV10-2 to TRBJ2-3, with 9 bases lining up with TRBD2. Germline CDR1 reads WSHSY; CDR2 reads SAAADI. J lost 2 bases, V lost 6 bases, and 3 bases had no gene match. The CDR3 runs 14 residues. Here the CDR3 reads CASSPSGVTDTQYF. In nucleotides, the CDR3 is TGCGCCAGCAGCCCTAGCGGGGTCACAGATACGCAGTATTTT.

This clone was counted a few times. The chain couples TRBV19 to TRBJ1-2; TRBD1 aligns across 7 bases. The CDR3 extends over 14 amino acids. J lost 4 bases, V lost 10 bases, and 12 bases had no gene match. The germline gives CDR1 LNHDA, CDR2 SQIVND (reference sequence). The CDR3 here is CATKPGQPFYGYTF. For the CDR3, the DNA is TGTGCCACCAAGCCGGGACAGCCATTCTATGGCTACACCTTC.

The V call is TRBV10-1, the J call TRBJ2-3; 10 nucleotides align to TRBD2. CDR3 length equals 15 residues. CDR1 WNHNN and CDR2 SYGVQD come from the germline V gene (reference sequence). Unmatched junction bases numbered 5, after V lost 6 bases and J lost 2 bases. CDR3 bases: TGCGCCAGCAGGCCGGGACTAGCGAACACAGATACGCAGTATTTT. Protein product: CASRPGLANTDTQYF.

This clone appeared once. V usage is TRBV6-6 and J usage is TRBJ2-7; 9 bases agree with TRBD1. This CDR3 has 15 amino acids. Trimming took 6 bases from V and 6 from J; bases not matched to a gene: 12. Germline loops: CDR1 MNHNY, CDR2 SVGAGI (reference sequence). CDR3 amino acids: CASRSGTGWGGEQYF. The DNA for the CDR3 is TGTGCCAGCAGGTCTGGGACAGGGTGGGGAGGCGAGCAGTACTTC.

The chain is built from TRBV9 and TRBJ1-4, with unresolved D. The CDR3 length is 15 residues. CDR1 and CDR2 from the germline V gene are SGDLS and YYNGEE. Between the trimmed V and J ends, which lost 3 bases and 7 bases, there was a span of 16 bases. CDR3 in amino acids: CASSALDGEGEKLFF. The CDR3 DNA follows: TGTGCCAGCAGCGCCCTTGACGGGGAGGGTGAAAAACTGTTTTTT. Using reference TRBV9 and TRBJ1-4 for the parts outside the CDR3, the full variable domain is DSGVTQTPKHLITATGQRVTLRCSPRSGDLSVYWYQQSLDQGLQFLIQYYNGEERAKGNILERFSAQQFPDLHSELNLSSLELGDSALYFCASSALDGEGEKLFFGSGTQLSVL.

The rearrangement links TRBV30 to TRBJ1-3; D is ambiguous. Deletions cut 4 bases from V and 1 base from J, with 8 bases between. The germline V gene encodes CDR1 GTSNPN and CDR2 SVGIG (reference sequence). CDR3 length: 13 amino acids. In nucleotides, the CDR3 is TGTGCCTGGAACCGGCCATCTGGAAACACCATATATTTT. Translation: CAWNRPSGNTIYF.

The J gene is TRBJ2-2, the V gene TRBV5-1; 7 nucleotides agree with TRBD1. This CDR3 is built from 15 residues. CDR1 is SGHRS and CDR2 is YFSETQ in the germline V gene. With V trimmed by 8 bases and J by 3 bases, 10 bases remained unmatched. The CDR3 here is CASGRDRTDTGELFF. CDR3 nucleotide sequence: TGCGCCAGTGGCCGGGACAGAACTGACACCGGGGAGCTGTTTTTT.

This clone was recorded only once. This rearrangement joins TRBV6-5 to TRBJ1-5; perhaps TRBD1 as D (5 bases). Germline CDR1 MNHEY, CDR2 SVGAGI. The CDR3 is 15 residues long. Trimming cost V 0 bases and J 2 bases, with 8 bases left between them. In DNA form, the CDR3 reads TGTGCCAGCAGTTACTCTAGAGGGGGCAATCAGCCCCAGCATTTT. It translates to CASSYSRGGNQPQHF.

The CDR3 nucleotides read TGTGCCAGTAGTACCTCGAGCAATCAGCCCCAGCATTTT. It codes for CASSTSSNQPQHF. The J gene is TRBJ1-5, the V gene TRBV19; D remains ambiguous. Trimming took off 4 bases at V and 1 base at J, with 5 bases between the two ends. This CDR3 contains 13 residues. Germline values: CDR1 LNHDA, CDR2 SQIVND (reference sequence).

The table lists this clone with a few counts. This chain joins TRBV4-1 and TRBJ1-1; the D gene is possibly TRBD1 (5 bases). The CDR3 totals 15 residues. Germline V CDR1 and CDR2: MGHRA, YSYEKL. V lost 0 bases and J 6 bases, leaving 14 bases between the germline ends. The DNA of the CDR3 is TGCGCCAGCAGCCAAGATGTGGTATCGGGGGCTGAAGCTTTCTTT. Protein: CASSQDVVSGAEAFF.

V is TRBV7-3 and J is TRBJ2-7, with 7 bases fitting TRBD1. CDR1 and CDR2 from the germline V gene are SGHTA and FQGTGA. The CDR3 is made up of 15 amino acids. Trimming cost V 0 bases and J 3 bases; bases outside gene matches: 5. The CDR3 here is CASSLTGDRIYEQYF. DNA of the CDR3: TGTGCCAGCAGCTTAACGGGGGACAGAATCTACGAGCAGTACTTC.

This chain connects TRBV4-1 to TRBJ2-2; D is unresolved. Germline CDR1 reads MGHRA; CDR2 reads YSYEKL. Trimming stripped 8 bases from V and 1 base from J, with 11 bases between. The CDR3 is made up of 14 amino acids. The DNA of the CDR3 is TGCGCCAGCGGTCGGGTCGGGAACACCGGGGAGCTGTTTTTT. Its protein is CASGRVGNTGELFF.

This chain uses TRBV29-1 with TRBJ2-1; either TRBD1 or TRBD2 may fit D (5 bases each). This CDR3 spans 15 amino acids. The V gene lost 0 bases and the J gene lost 7 bases, with 16 bases spanning the gap. Germline loops: CDR1 SQVTM, CDR2 ANQGSEA. As DNA, the CDR3 is TGCAGCGTTGAAGATCTGGGACGGCATGGGAATGAGCAGTTCTTC. This sequence encodes CSVEDLGRHGNEQFF.

The V gene is TRBV7-8, the J gene TRBJ2-3, with 10 bases that match TRBD2. Trimming removed 4 bases from V and 1 base from J; junction bases left unmatched: 5. The CDR3 runs to 16 residues. The germline V gene encodes CDR1 SGHVS and CDR2 FQNEAQ. DNA of the CDR3: TGTGCCAGCAGCTCCTCCGGGACTAGCGGCACAGATACGCAGTATTTT. It translates to CASSSSGTSGTDTQYF.

The V and J genes are TRBV5-4 and TRBJ2-2; TRBD2 aligns across 7 bases. V shed 0 bases and J 3 bases; nucleotides not matched to a gene: 5. CDR1 is SGHNT and CDR2 is YYREEE in the germline V gene (reference sequence). CDR3 length: 16 amino acids. The CDR3 protein is CASSLAGRGYTGELFF. DNA for the CDR3: TGTGCCAGCAGCTTGGCGGGGCGGGGGTACACCGGGGAGCTGTTTTTT.

V gene TRBV4-1 combines with J gene TRBJ2-1, with a tentative D call TRBD2 (5 bases). Trimming removed 3 bases from V and 6 bases from J, with 18 bases in between. The CDR3 is made up of 16 amino acids. Per the germline V gene, CDR1 is MGHRA and CDR2 is YSYEKL. The CDR3 nucleotides read TGCGCCAGCAGCCAGAATTCCCGGGAACGAGTCAATGAGCAGTTCTTC. Protein: CASSQNSRERVNEQFF.

The chain links TRBV28 to TRBJ1-6; unclear D gene. The germline V gene has CDR1 MDHEN and CDR2 SYDVKM. Deletions cut 8 bases from V and 7 bases from J, with 15 bases between. This CDR3 contains 14 residues. The DNA for the CDR3 is TGTGCCAGCGGTCTAGGGCGAGGGAATTCACCCCTCCACTTT. Its translation: CASGLGRGNSPLHF.